Sequencing of this T cell receptor beta chain was carried out in a study of T cell responses to AZD1222 COVID-19 vaccine. In the study overall: Combined were second doses at about 4 or about 12 weeks.

TCRdb's copy holds only in-frame clones and misses some; the assay was immunoSEQ multiplex PCR. The sample includes approximately 140,000 clones, approximately 88% of them seen just once. A note on this clone: Its antigen is unknown.

General observations from the study: Along spike, vaccine-associated CD4 TCRs were found throughout, with dominance at 160-218 and 743-854. Just 5 or 6 AZD1222 recipients tested seropositive at baseline. Repertoire collection took place solely once the T cell response had peaked.

The J segment lost 8 bases and the V segment lost 1 base, leaving 7 bases of the junction unmatched. The germline V gene has CDR1 LGHNA and CDR2 YNFKEQ. The CDR3 runs to 15 residues. Sequenced here: peripheral blood, sampled on day 0 of AZD1222 vaccination. The chain carries TRBV4-2 and TRBJ2-1, with 8 bases lining up with TRBD2. This TCR was recovered from an adult in good health. This chain's CDR3 is CASSQVTSVRDEQFF. The CDR3 DNA sequence: TGTGCCAGCAGCCAAGTGACTAGCGTCCGGGATGAGCAGTTCTTC.